The entry that follows covers one T cell receptor beta chain sequence. The sample comes from a study of blood T cell repertoires in COVID-19. Overall study: Samples taken during acute and convalescent COVID-19 were collected in the United States, Italy and Spain.

In the study's own analysis: Nucleated cell number was recorded as an estimate derived from reference gene primer amplification. Some clones are missing from TCRdb's copy, which holds only in-frame ones; the method was immunoSEQ multiplex PCR. V and J calls and clone size are those listed in that table; D and trimming were worked out from the DNA. The table lists 50,000 to 60,000 clones, roughly 85% of them singletons. Sequences were obtained from peripheral blood. The TCR comes from a human donor in a cohort sampled during active or convalescent COVID-19.

CDR3 in DNA: TGTGCCATCAGTCCGGGACAGGGGGCGGCTAATGAAAAACTGTTTTTT. It is translated as CAISPGQGAANEKLFF. This chain uses TRBV10-3 with TRBJ1-4; 12 bases fit TRBD1. This CDR3 region has 16 residues. Looked up from germline, CDR1 is ENHRY and CDR2 is SYGVKD. J lost 3 bases, V lost 5 bases, and 4 bases had no gene match.